This is a list of T cell receptor beta chains from one sample in a study of blood T cell repertoires in COVID-19. Clones were sequenced by immunoSEQ multiplex PCR, and TCRdb holds only the in-frame ones, with some missing. The sample has about 54,000 clones, around 87% seen once. Sequencing was performed on peripheral blood. The receptors derive from a man aged 45-60 years with active COVID-19. Each CDR3 is given with its conserved first and last residue. Fields, in order: V gene, CDR3 length, clone size, J gene, D gene, CDR3 DNA, CDR3 protein. D genes are given only for firm matches. Clone size is not always given. Where it is, it says once, few, many or a class for expanded clones.

v_gene: TRBV27; len: 16; abundance: NA; j_gene: TRBJ2-3; d_gene: TRBD1; CDR3nt: TGTGCCAGCAGTTTAGGACAGGGGGGAAGCACAGATACGCAGTATTTT; CDR3aa: CASSLGQGGSTDTQYF
v_gene: TRBV7-2; len: 18; abundance: few; j_gene: TRBJ1-1; d_gene: NA; CDR3nt: TGTGCCAGCAGCTTAGTACTACGGCAGGGAGGTTGGAACACTGAAGCTTTCTTT; CDR3aa: CASSLVLRQGGWNTEAFF
v_gene: TRBV18; len: 15; abundance: NA; j_gene: TRBJ1-5; d_gene: NA; CDR3nt: TGTGCCAGCTCACCACAGGGGCATAGCAATCAGCCCCAGCATTTT; CDR3aa: CASSPQGHSNQPQHF
v_gene: TRBV9; len: 15; abundance: NA; j_gene: TRBJ2-5; d_gene: NA; CDR3nt: TGTGCCAGCAGCACCTTGGCGGGCGCCGGAGAGACCCAGTACTTC; CDR3aa: CASSTLAGAGETQYF
v_gene: TRBV19; len: 14; abundance: once; j_gene: TRBJ2-7; d_gene: NA; CDR3nt: TGTGCCAGTAGTATCAAGGGAGGGGGCTACGAGCAGTACTTC; CDR3aa: CASSIKGGGYEQYF
v_gene: TRBV6-5; len: 14; abundance: NA; j_gene: TRBJ2-7; d_gene: TRBD1; CDR3nt: TGTGCCAGCAGCCACGGACAGGGATACTACGAGCAGTACTTC; CDR3aa: CASSHGQGYYEQYF
v_gene: TRBV7-9; len: 15; abundance: NA; j_gene: TRBJ2-1; d_gene: NA; CDR3nt: TGTGCGAGCGAGGGGGAGGGCCAACGAGGCAATGAGCAGTTCTTC; CDR3aa: CASEGEGQRGNEQFF
v_gene: TRBV29-1; len: 12; abundance: once; j_gene: TRBJ1-5; d_gene: TRBD1; CDR3nt: TGCAGCGTCAAGGACAGGAATCAGCCCCAGCATTTT; CDR3aa: CSVKDRNQPQHF
v_gene: TRBV18; len: 14; abundance: once; j_gene: TRBJ1-1; d_gene: TRBD1; CDR3nt: TGTGCCAGCTCATCGGACAGGGGGAAGACTGAAGCTTTCTTT; CDR3aa: CASSSDRGKTEAFF
v_gene: TRBV7-2; len: 16; abundance: NA; j_gene: TRBJ2-7; d_gene: NA; CDR3nt: TGTGCCAGCAGCTTAGTCAGTAACCGAAACCCCTACGAGCAGTACTTC; CDR3aa: CASSLVSNRNPYEQYF
v_gene: TRBV28; len: 14; abundance: NA; j_gene: TRBJ2-7; d_gene: TRBD2; CDR3nt: TGTGCCAGCAGTTCGTCGGGGGGGTCGTACGAGCAGTACTTC; CDR3aa: CASSSSGGSYEQYF
v_gene: TRBV3-1/TRBV3-2; len: 15; abundance: NA; j_gene: TRBJ2-2; d_gene: NA; CDR3nt: TGTGCCAGCAGCCAACGCACAGGGAACACCGGGGAGCTGTTTTTT; CDR3aa: CASSQRTGNTGELFF
v_gene: TRBV7-9; len: 13; abundance: NA; j_gene: TRBJ2-7; d_gene: NA; CDR3nt: TGTGCCAGCAGCTTACGACAGACCTACGAGCAGTACTTC; CDR3aa: CASSLRQTYEQYF
v_gene: TRBV6-5; len: 13; abundance: NA; j_gene: TRBJ1-1; d_gene: NA; CDR3nt: TGTGCCAGCAAATCAGGGCTCTCCACTGAAGCTTTCTTT; CDR3aa: CASKSGLSTEAFF
v_gene: TRBV19; len: 15; abundance: NA; j_gene: TRBJ1-1; d_gene: TRBD1; CDR3nt: TGTGCCAGTAGTCCCCGGACAGGGGGTCTACCTGAAGCTTTCTTT; CDR3aa: CASSPRTGGLPEAFF
v_gene: TRBV6-6; len: 12; abundance: NA; j_gene: TRBJ1-1; d_gene: TRBD1; CDR3nt: TGTGCCAGCAGCCCACAGGGGACTGAAGCTTTCTTT; CDR3aa: CASSPQGTEAFF
v_gene: TRBV5-4; len: 16; abundance: NA; j_gene: TRBJ2-5; d_gene: NA; CDR3nt: TGTGCCAGCAGCTTGAGAAGCGGCGGTCCCCCAGAGACCCAGTACTTC; CDR3aa: CASSLRSGGPPETQYF
v_gene: TRBV6-1; len: 15; abundance: NA; j_gene: TRBJ2-1; d_gene: TRBD1; CDR3nt: TGTGCCAGCAGTGACGGGACAGGGGAGGACAATGAGCAGTTCTTC; CDR3aa: CASSDGTGEDNEQFF
v_gene: TRBV24-1; len: 15; abundance: few; j_gene: TRBJ2-5; d_gene: NA; CDR3nt: TGTGCCACCAGTGACACCCAGACTAGTATGGAGACCCAGTACTTC; CDR3aa: CATSDTQTSMETQYF
v_gene: TRBV5-1; len: 13; abundance: NA; j_gene: TRBJ1-2; d_gene: NA; CDR3nt: TGCGCCAGCAGCCTCAGGGCGAACTATGGCTACACCTTC; CDR3aa: CASSLRANYGYTF
v_gene: TRBV5-6; len: 15; abundance: NA; j_gene: TRBJ1-2; d_gene: TRBD1; CDR3nt: TGTGCCAGCAGCTTAAAGGGACAGTACCTATATGGCTACACCTTC; CDR3aa: CASSLKGQYLYGYTF
v_gene: TRBV4-3; len: 20; abundance: NA; j_gene: TRBJ2-1; d_gene: TRBD2; CDR3nt: TGCGCCAGCAGCCAAGATACGGGCACTAGCGGCCCTGGGGGGTACAATGAGCAGTTCTTC; CDR3aa: CASSQDTGTSGPGGYNEQFF
v_gene: TRBV3-1/TRBV3-2; len: 14; abundance: NA; j_gene: TRBJ1-1; d_gene: NA; CDR3nt: TGTGCCAGCAGCCAAGTTGTAGCAGGGGCTGAAGCTTTCTTT; CDR3aa: CASSQVVAGAEAFF
v_gene: TRBV28; len: 11; abundance: NA; j_gene: TRBJ1-5; d_gene: NA; CDR3nt: TGTGCCAGCAGGAGTAATCAGCCCCAGCATTTT; CDR3aa: CASRSNQPQHF
v_gene: TRBV20-1; len: 11; abundance: NA; j_gene: TRBJ2-1; d_gene: TRBD2; CDR3nt: TGCAGTGCTAGACGGACTAGGGAGCAGTTCTTC; CDR3aa: CSARRTREQFF
v_gene: TRBV7-2; len: 13; abundance: NA; j_gene: TRBJ1-1; d_gene: NA; CDR3nt: TGTGCCAGCAGCTTAGATAGGAACACTGAAGCTTTCTTT; CDR3aa: CASSLDRNTEAFF
v_gene: TRBV28; len: 16; abundance: NA; j_gene: TRBJ2-3; d_gene: TRBD2; CDR3nt: TGTGCCAGCAGTCATAGTCGCGGGGGGCCCCCAGATACGCAGTATTTT; CDR3aa: CASSHSRGGPPDTQYF
v_gene: TRBV2; len: 14; abundance: NA; j_gene: TRBJ2-7; d_gene: NA; CDR3nt: TGTGCCAGCAGTCCCCAGGGTTTTGAGTACGAGCAGTACTTC; CDR3aa: CASSPQGFEYEQYF
v_gene: TRBV7-9; len: 14; abundance: NA; j_gene: TRBJ2-5; d_gene: NA; CDR3nt: TGTGCCAGCAGGAAAATGACAGGACAAGAGACCCAGTACTTC; CDR3aa: CASRKMTGQETQYF
v_gene: TRBV7-2; len: 13; abundance: few; j_gene: TRBJ1-2; d_gene: NA; CDR3nt: TGTGCCAGCAGCATAGGGGGGCCCTATGGCTACACCTTC; CDR3aa: CASSIGGPYGYTF
v_gene: TRBV10-3; len: 14; abundance: NA; j_gene: TRBJ2-7; d_gene: TRBD1; CDR3nt: TGTGCCATCAGTGAAAAGGGACAGGGGTACGAGCAGTACTTC; CDR3aa: CAISEKGQGYEQYF
v_gene: TRBV19; len: 15; abundance: NA; j_gene: TRBJ2-5; d_gene: NA; CDR3nt: TGTGCCAGTAGTGGGACTGATATGTACCAAGAGACCCAGTACTTC; CDR3aa: CASSGTDMYQETQYF
v_gene: TRBV7-9; len: 14; abundance: NA; j_gene: TRBJ2-7; d_gene: NA; CDR3nt: TGTGCCAGCAGCTTAGCCCTGGGGCCCTACGAGCAGTACTTC; CDR3aa: CASSLALGPYEQYF
v_gene: TRBV15; len: 14; abundance: NA; j_gene: TRBJ2-3; d_gene: TRBD1; CDR3nt: TGTGCCACCAGCAGGACAGGGGGCGATGATACGCAGTATTTT; CDR3aa: CATSRTGGDDTQYF
v_gene: TRBV28; len: 15; abundance: NA; j_gene: TRBJ1-6; d_gene: TRBD1; CDR3nt: TGTGCCAGCAGCATACGACAGGGCGATAATTCACCCCTCCACTTT; CDR3aa: CASSIRQGDNSPLHF
v_gene: TRBV6-5; len: 16; abundance: NA; j_gene: TRBJ1-1; d_gene: NA; CDR3nt: TGTGCCAGCAGTTACTTGACAGTATCCGCCCGGAATGAAGCTTTCTTT; CDR3aa: CASSYLTVSARNEAFF
v_gene: TRBV13; len: 15; abundance: NA; j_gene: TRBJ2-7; d_gene: TRBD1; CDR3nt: TGTGCCAGCAGCTCCTCGACAGGGCCCGCCTCGAGCGAAATTTTC; CDR3aa: CASSSSTGPASSEIF
v_gene: TRBV28; len: 20; abundance: NA; j_gene: TRBJ2-6; d_gene: TRBD1; CDR3nt: TGTGCCAGCAGTGCCTACCCCGGACAGGGAATAGGCCCTGGGGCCAACGTCCTGACTTTC; CDR3aa: CASSAYPGQGIGPGANVLTF
v_gene: TRBV19; len: 15; abundance: NA; j_gene: TRBJ2-7; d_gene: NA; CDR3nt: TGTGCCAGTAGTATGGGCAGATCATACTCCTACGAGCAGTACTTC; CDR3aa: CASSMGRSYSYEQYF
v_gene: TRBV3-1/TRBV3-2; len: 14; abundance: NA; j_gene: TRBJ1-5; d_gene: NA; CDR3nt: TGTGCCAGCAGCCAAGCGGGGAGCAATCAGCCCCAGCATTTT; CDR3aa: CASSQAGSNQPQHF
v_gene: TRBV27; len: 15; abundance: NA; j_gene: TRBJ2-1; d_gene: TRBD2; CDR3nt: TGTGCCAGCAGTTTATCGAGCGGGACCTACAATGAGCAGTTCTTC; CDR3aa: CASSLSSGTYNEQFF
v_gene: TRBV10-2; len: 12; abundance: NA; j_gene: TRBJ1-2; d_gene: NA; CDR3nt: TGCGCCAGCAGAACGGACAGCTATGGCTACACCTTC; CDR3aa: CASRTDSYGYTF
v_gene: TRBV24-1; len: 15; abundance: NA; j_gene: TRBJ2-7; d_gene: NA; CDR3nt: TGTGCCACCAGTGACCCCCGGGACACGTCCTACGAGCAGTACTTC; CDR3aa: CATSDPRDTSYEQYF
v_gene: TRBV28; len: 17; abundance: NA; j_gene: TRBJ1-5; d_gene: TRBD1; CDR3nt: TGTGCCAGCAGTCCGGGACAGGGGGGCCGACGGGGTCAGCCCCAGCATTTT; CDR3aa: CASSPGQGGRRGQPQHF
v_gene: TRBV6-4; len: 17; abundance: few; j_gene: TRBJ2-6; d_gene: NA; CDR3nt: TGTGCCAGCAGTGACTCGAAGGAGGGGTCAGGGGCCAACGTCCTGACTTTC; CDR3aa: CASSDSKEGSGANVLTF
v_gene: TRBV27; len: 13; abundance: NA; j_gene: TRBJ2-5; d_gene: NA; CDR3nt: TGTGCCAGCAGTCTAATAAAGGGGGAGACCCAGTACTTC; CDR3aa: CASSLIKGETQYF
v_gene: TRBV5-6; len: 15; abundance: once; j_gene: TRBJ2-4; d_gene: NA; CDR3nt: TGTGCCAGCAACGTAGGAGGGGTCGGCAAAAACATTCAGTACTTC; CDR3aa: CASNVGGVGKNIQYF